A single sample gave rise to the 10 T cell receptor beta chains below, sequenced in a study of blood T cell repertoires in COVID-19. Using immunoSEQ multiplex PCR, the repertoire was profiled, and TCRdb retains in-frame clones only, with some absent. The data contain 300,000 to 350,000 clones, approximately 85% of them seen just once; the ten biggest clones take up around 2.2%. Material for sequencing was PBMCs or T cells enriched from blood (not recorded which). These receptor sequences come from a man aged 25-45 years who had recovered from COVID-19.

V usage is TRBV7-6 and J usage is TRBJ1-4; 8 nucleotides agree with TRBD1. Germline V lookup: CDR1 SGHVS, CDR2 FNYEAQ. The V and J ends lost 0 bases and 8 bases, in that order; junction bases with no gene match: 5. The CDR3 extends over 15 amino acids. In DNA, the CDR3 is TGTGCCAGCAGCTTAGCCGACAGGGGTGACGAAAAACTGTTTTTT. Its translation is CASSLADRGDEKLFF.

The V and J genes are TRBV27 and TRBJ1-5, with D hard to call. This CDR3 comprises 15 residues. In germline, CDR1 is MNHEY, CDR2 SMNVEV (reference sequence). Trimming cost V 4 bases and J 3 bases, with 13 bases left between them. This CDR3 is CASSSLRANNQPQHF. CDR3 coding DNA: TGTGCCAGCAGTTCGCTTCGAGCAAACAATCAGCCCCAGCATTTT.

The genes are TRBV4-1 and TRBJ1-1; no clear D gene. This CDR3 is built from 13 residues. Trimming removed 5 bases at V and 4 bases at J, with 11 bases between. Germline assignment: CDR1 MGHRA and CDR2 YSYEKL. As DNA, the CDR3 is TGCGCCAGCAGCTTCCGGGTGCGCACTGAAGCTTTCTTT. Translation: CASSFRVRTEAFF.

The rearrangement uses TRBV10-3 and TRBJ1-1; 7 nucleotides line up with TRBD1. The CDR3 has 17 amino acids. J gave up 1 base and V 6 bases, and 14 bases lay outside the gene matches. CDR1 is ENHRY, CDR2 SYGVKD, per germline. CDR3 bases: TGTGCCATCAGGAACAGGGGTGATCTTTTAAGGAACACTGAAGCTTTCTTT. Translated, it gives CAIRNRGDLLRNTEAFF.

Turning to this clone: The same CDR3 can be traced to other DNA sequences in this sample. The DNA of the CDR3 is TGCGCCAGCAGCCCCGATAGTGATCAGCCCCAGCATTTT. Residues: CASSPDSDQPQHF. The chain carries TRBV5-1 and TRBJ1-5; D unresolved. CDR3 length: 13 residues. CDR1 is SGHRS and CDR2 is YFSETQ in the germline V gene. Trimming pared 4 bases from V and 5 bases from J, leaving 10 bases between.

This clone appeared a few times. The genes are TRBV3-1 (or the pseudogene TRBV3-2) and TRBJ1-5, with 11 bases fitting TRBD1. The CDR3 totals 15 residues. Germline assignment: CDR1 LGHDT and CDR2 YNNKEL (reference sequence). The junction had 4 bases not matched to a gene; V was cut back by 3 bases and J by 6 bases. DNA of the CDR3: TGTGCCAGCAGCCAGGGACAGGGGGTACCTCAGCCCCAGCATTTT. Its translation: CASSQGQGVPQPQHF.

The genes are TRBV28 and TRBJ1-3; 7 bases are shared with TRBD1. V was pared by 7 bases and J by 9 bases, with 6 bases of the junction left unmatched. This CDR3 spans 12 amino acids. Germline-derived CDR1 and CDR2 are MDHEN and SYDVKM. The CDR3 reads CASNDRAGTIYF. In DNA, the CDR3 is TGTGCCAGCAATGACAGGGCCGGCACCATATATTTT.

There are many counts of this clone. The chain employs TRBV9 and TRBJ2-5, with 12 bases lining up with TRBD2. The CDR3 covers 16 residues. Germline CDR1 SGDLS, CDR2 YYNGEE. The V and J ends lost 4 bases and 4 bases, in that order; junction bases with no gene match: 8. CDR3 nucleotides: TGTGCCAGCAGCTCCGTCCAGGGACTAGCGGGAGAGACCCAGTACTTC. Its translation: CASSSVQGLAGETQYF.

The rearrangement links TRBV7-3 to TRBJ2-1; TRBD2 matches 8 bases. CDR3 length equals 15 residues. V gave up 5 bases and J gave up 0 bases; unmatched junction bases: 3. Per germline, CDR1 SGHTA and CDR2 FQGTGA. Written as DNA, the CDR3 is TGTGCCAGCAGCGTCACTAGCGGCTCCTACAATGAGCAGTTCTTC. Its translation is CASSVTSGSYNEQFF. The full variable domain, with the rest looked up from reference TRBV7-3 and TRBJ2-1, is GAGVSQTPSNKVTEKGKYVELRCDPISGHTALYWYRQSLGQGPEFLIYFQGTGAADDSGLPNDRFFAVRPEGSVSTLKIQRTERGDSAVYLCASSVTSGSYNEQFFGPGTRLTVL.

CDR3 region: CASRTNRGEEAFF. In DNA, the CDR3 is TGTGCCAGCAGGACAAACAGGGGGGAAGAAGCTTTCTTT. The chain has TRBV12-3 or TRBV12-4 and TRBJ1-1, with 8 bases aligning to TRBD1. The CDR3 length is 13 residues. Trimming took 6 bases from V and 8 from J; bases not matched to a gene: 8.